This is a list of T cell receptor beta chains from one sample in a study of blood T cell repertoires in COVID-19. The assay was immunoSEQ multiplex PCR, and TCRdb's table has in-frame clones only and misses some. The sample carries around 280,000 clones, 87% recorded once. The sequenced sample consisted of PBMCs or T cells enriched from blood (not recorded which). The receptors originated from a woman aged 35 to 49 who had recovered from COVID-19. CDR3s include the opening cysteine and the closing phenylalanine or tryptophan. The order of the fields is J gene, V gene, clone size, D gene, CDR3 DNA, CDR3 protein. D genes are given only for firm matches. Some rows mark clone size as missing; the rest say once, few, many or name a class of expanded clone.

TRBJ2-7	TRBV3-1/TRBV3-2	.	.	TGTGCCAGCAGCCAAGATGCGGGGATCTACGAGCAGTACTTC	CASSQDAGIYEQYF
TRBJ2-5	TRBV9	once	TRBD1	TGTGCCAGCAGCGTAGCCCCCCGAGGGGGCGGGGAGACCCAGTACTTC	CASSVAPRGGGETQYF
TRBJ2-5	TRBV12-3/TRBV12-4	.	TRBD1	TGTGCCACCTCAGGGGGTGGCGAGACCCAGTACTTC	CATSGGGETQYF
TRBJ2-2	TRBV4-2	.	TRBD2	TGTGCCAGCAGCCAAGCACTAGCGGGCGGGGAGCTGTTTTTT	CASSQALAGGELFF
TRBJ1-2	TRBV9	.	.	TGTGCCAGCAGCGTAGATCCGGGGTATGGCTACACCTTC	CASSVDPGYGYTF
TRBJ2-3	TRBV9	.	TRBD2	TGTGCCAGCAGCCCCAGGCGGGGGGCGGGCCTGGCAACGGGTACGCAGTATTTT	CASSPRRGAGLATGTQYF
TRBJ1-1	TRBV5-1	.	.	TGCGCCAGCAGCTTGGCCAACAGAAACACTGAAGCTTTCTTT	CASSLANRNTEAFF
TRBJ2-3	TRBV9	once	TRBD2	TGTGCCAGCAGTGAAGGACTAGCGGGTTACACAGATACGCAGTATTTT	CASSEGLAGYTDTQYF
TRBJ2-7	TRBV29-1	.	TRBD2	TGCAGCGTTGAGGCGGGAGGGATTCCGGAGGAGCAGTACTTC	CSVEAGGIPEEQYF
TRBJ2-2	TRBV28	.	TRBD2	TGTGCCAGCAGCCCTGGACTAGATCGGTCCGGGGAGCTGTTTTTT	CASSPGLDRSGELFF
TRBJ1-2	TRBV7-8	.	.	TGTGCCAGCAGCTTAGCGGATGAGGGGGTACGGTCCTTC	CASSLADEGVRSF